The 25 T cell receptor beta chains reported below all come from one sample, sequenced in a study of T cells in Graves' hyperthyroidism and ophthalmopathy (dated by TCRdb to the late 2010s). The library was generated by multiplex PCR. Sequenced on an Illumina HiSeq 2000. The TCR beta CDR3 regions were amplified from RNA transcripts. The first round of RT-PCR for the TCR CDR3 was performed with the HTBI primer set and the Qiagen OneStep RT-PCR kit. TCRdb applied fastp at Q25 and MiXCR to the public reads, then kept only in-frame beta chains. Identical CDR3 proteins give one entry, which carries the most common genes and DNA. The sample records some 600,000 distinct CDR3 sequences, 46% of which are singletons. The ten largest clonotypes hold about 7.8% of the sample. Sequenced sample: peripheral blood or thyroid tissue (not recorded which). The receptor set was obtained from a woman aged 18-35 years with Graves' hyperthyroidism. Donor details come from another sample of the same person, matched by shared clones.

This clonotype was counted a single time. The gene calls are TRBV7-2 and TRBJ1-5; D ambiguous. CDR1 and CDR2 (germline): SGHTA, FQGNSA. This CDR3 region has 14 residues. Trimming removed 0 bases at V and 1 base at J, with 4 bases between. As DNA, the CDR3 is TGTGCCAGCAGCTTAGCGCCGAGCAATCAGCCCCAGCATTTT. The encoded protein is CASSLAPSNQPQHF.

This clonotype was seen only a few times. This sequence joins TRBV2 and TRBJ1-4; 9 positions agree with TRBD1. The V and J ends lost 5 bases and 8 bases, in that order; junction bases with no gene match: 12. This CDR3 comprises 16 residues. The germline gives CDR1 SNHLY, CDR2 FYNNEI. The CDR3 reads CASSYSLQGAYEKLFF. The CDR3 DNA reads TGTGCCAGCAGTTACAGCCTACAGGGGGCTTACGAAAAACTGTTTTTT.

This clonotype was seen a handful of times. The chain recombines TRBV7-2 with TRBJ1-5; D unclear. Germline CDR1 is SGHTA and CDR2 is FQGNSA. The CDR3 extends over 11 amino acids. The germline V and J ends were trimmed by 6 bases and 6 bases, with 6 bases remaining between them. Here the CDR3 DNA reads TGTGCCAGCAGACTTGGTCAGCCCCAGCATTTT. Protein sequence: CASRLGQPQHF.

The chain uses TRBV6-1 and TRBJ1-1, with a weak D call TRBD1 (5 bases). Germline values: CDR1 MNHNS, CDR2 SASEGT. Trimming removed 8 bases at V and 1 base at J, with 17 bases between. This CDR3 has 15 amino acids. In DNA form, the CDR3 reads TGTGCCAGCCAAACCTGGGGGAGGGGGAACACTGAAGCTTTCTTT. This gives the protein CASQTWGRGNTEAFF.

This clonotype was observed at least ten times. This chain connects TRBV7-2 to TRBJ1-4, with TRBD1 matching over 7 bases. This CDR3 is built from 14 residues. J lost 8 bases, V lost 5 bases, and 8 bases had no gene match. Germline-derived CDR1 and CDR2 are SGHTA and FQGNSA. CDR3 residues: CASSPWTGSEKLFF. The CDR3 nucleotides are TGTGCCAGCAGCCCATGGACAGGTTCCGAAAAACTGTTTTTT.

This chain uses TRBV7-3 with TRBJ1-1; TRBD1 might be the D (6 bases). The CDR3 consists of 14 residues. From germline, CDR1 is SGHTA and CDR2 FQGTGA. V lost 11 bases to trimming and J lost 3 bases, with 19 bases between them. The CDR3 spells CAAGLTGSDTEAFF. CDR3 nucleotide sequence: TGTGCCGCCGGCCTAACAGGGTCCGACACTGAAGCTTTCTTT.

The chain employs TRBV12-3 or TRBV12-4 and TRBJ1-1; 9 nucleotides align to TRBD1. The CDR3 length is 15 residues. Trimming took 4 bases from V and 0 from J; bases not matched to a gene: 3. CDR3: CASSSGTGMNTEAFF. The CDR3 coding sequence is TGTGCCAGCAGTTCGGGGACAGGGATGAACACTGAAGCTTTCTTT.

This clonotype appeared a single time. The V gene is TRBV2, the J gene TRBJ1-2; 11 nucleotides agree with TRBD1. Trimming took 8 bases from V and 6 from J; bases not matched to a gene: 8. Germline V gives CDR1 SNHLY, CDR2 FYNNEI. The CDR3 runs to 14 residues. CDR3 nucleotides: TGTGCCAGCCGGACAGGGGGCGATAAGAATGGCTACACCTTC. Amino acid sequence: CASRTGGDKNGYTF.

The chain recombines TRBV29-1 with TRBJ2-5; D possibly corresponds to TRBD2 (6 bases). The CDR3 covers 14 residues. Looked up from germline, CDR1 is SQVTM and CDR2 is ANQGSEA. Trimming pared 0 bases from V and 5 bases from J, leaving 13 bases between. The CDR3 sequence: CSVEDSGGEETQYF. CDR3 bases: TGCAGCGTTGAAGATAGTGGAGGGGAGGAGACCCAGTACTTC.

In this sample, this clonotype turned up a few times. The CDR3 protein is CASPGPLKSYGYTF. CDR3 nucleotide sequence: TGTGCCAGCCCTGGGCCCCTGAAGAGCTATGGCTACACCTTC. The gene calls are TRBV2 and TRBJ1-2; D call uncertain. Trimming took 8 bases from V and 4 from J, leaving 17 bases between them. Per the germline V gene, CDR1 is SNHLY and CDR2 is FYNNEI. This CDR3 is 14 amino acids long. The full variable domain, in which reference TRBV2 and TRBJ1-2 provide the parts outside the CDR3, is EPEVTQTPSHQVTQMGQEVILRCVPISNHLYFYWYRQILGQKVEFLVSFYNNEISEKSEIFDDQFSVERPDGSNFTLKIRSTKLEDSAMYFCASPGPLKSYGYTFGSGTRLTVV.

The CDR3 DNA sequence: TGTGCCAGTAGTGCCCAAGACCCGACTGAAGCTTTCTTT. Translating gives CASSAQDPTEAFF. The rearrangement links TRBV19 to TRBJ1-1; D remains ambiguous. V lost 5 bases, J lost 5 bases, and 12 bases lay in between. The V gene's germline CDR1 is LNHDA and CDR2 SQIVND (reference sequence). The CDR3 runs 13 residues.

This clonotype was picked up a small number of times. The genes are TRBV24-1 and TRBJ2-7; tentative D call: TRBD1 (7 bases). The V gene's germline CDR1 is KGHDR and CDR2 SFDVKD. This CDR3 spans 14 amino acids. Trimming took off 2 bases at V and 6 bases at J, with 13 bases between the two ends. CDR3 sequence: CATSDSGGFGEQYF. The CDR3 nucleotides read TGTGCCACCAGTGATTCAGGGGGGTTTGGCGAGCAGTACTTC.

V is TRBV2 and J is TRBJ1-2; D is unresolved. CDR1 SNHLY and CDR2 FYNNEI come from the germline V gene. The CDR3 covers 14 residues. With 6 bases removed from V and 2 bases from J, the gap between germline ends came to 13 bases. The CDR3 coding sequence is TGTGCCAGCAGCGCACCGGACGGAAACTATGGCTACACCTTC. Protein: CASSAPDGNYGYTF.

This clonotype was found many times. V and J are TRBV29-1 and TRBJ2-7; a possible D gene is TRBD1 (5 bases). The length of the CDR3 is 13 residues. V lost 2 bases, J lost 1 base, and 9 bases lay in between. The V gene's germline CDR1 is SQVTM and CDR2 ANQGSEA. This CDR3 is CSVEQGGSYEQYF. CDR3 DNA sequence: TGCAGCGTTGAACAGGGTGGTTCCTACGAGCAGTACTTC.

This clonotype was counted once. The chain combines TRBV12-3 or TRBV12-4 with TRBJ2-2; D gene ambiguous. This CDR3 is 13 amino acids long. The V end lost 7 bases, the J end lost 6 bases, and 12 bases lay between the germline ends. CDR3 region: CASIDADPGELFF. In nucleotides, the CDR3 is TGTGCCAGCATAGACGCAGACCCCGGGGAGCTGTTTTTT.

This clonotype showed up many times. J is TRBJ1-4 and V is TRBV15; D unresolved. With 2 bases removed from V and 1 base from J, the gap between germline ends came to 11 bases. Germline-derived CDR1 and CDR2 are LNHNV and YYDKDF (reference sequence). The CDR3 totals 16 residues. CDR3 nucleotides: TGTGCCACCAGCAGAAGACCGGGGAGAACTAATGAAAAACTGTTTTTT. Protein: CATSRRPGRTNEKLFF.

The chain combines TRBV2 with TRBJ2-7; 7 bases are shared with TRBD2. V was pared by 2 bases and J by 3 bases, with 4 bases of the junction left unmatched. CDR3 size: 14 residues. Germline assignment: CDR1 SNHLY and CDR2 FYNNEI. The CDR3 loop is CASSELAEDYEQYF. The DNA of the CDR3 is TGTGCCAGCAGTGAACTAGCGGAGGACTACGAGCAGTACTTC. Supplemented by reference TRBV2 and TRBJ2-7, the full variable domain reads EPEVTQTPSHQVTQMGQEVILRCVPISNHLYFYWYRQILGQKVEFLVSFYNNEISEKSEIFDDQFSVERPDGSNFTLKIRSTKLEDSAMYFCASSELAEDYEQYFGPGTRLTVT.

This clonotype has only one observation. The chain is built from TRBV6-1 and TRBJ1-6; 11 bases align to TRBD1. Trimming cost V 7 bases and J 14 bases; bases outside gene matches: 4. The V gene's germline CDR1 is MNHNS and CDR2 SASEGT. The CDR3 covers 12 residues. CDR3 protein: CASIPGQGALHF. The CDR3 DNA sequence: TGTGCCAGCATCCCGGGACAGGGGGCCCTCCACTTT.

This clonotype was counted between two and nine times. The chain is built from TRBV9 and TRBJ1-2; no clear D gene. The CDR3 covers 16 residues. Germline V gene sequence: CDR1 SGDLS, CDR2 YYNGEE. Trimming left V 2 bases short and J 4 bases short, with 18 bases between. This CDR3 is CASSVRSEGGFYGYTF. CDR3 bases: TGTGCCAGCAGCGTGAGGAGTGAGGGTGGATTCTATGGCTACACCTTC.

The sample holds a few counts of this clonotype. The V and J genes are TRBV2 and TRBJ2-7; TRBD1 agrees at 9 bases. Germline loops: CDR1 SNHLY, CDR2 FYNNEI. Germline trimming cut 4 bases from V and 2 bases from J; bases unmatched to any gene: 6. The CDR3 is 15 amino acids. The CDR3 DNA sequence: TGTGCCAGCAGTGCCACCGGGACAGGGCCCTACGAGCAGTACTTC. Encoded protein: CASSATGTGPYEQYF.

By proportion, this clonotype is medium-sized. The V and J genes are TRBV25-1 and TRBJ1-6; D is perhaps TRBD1 (5 bases). This CDR3 comprises 13 residues. Germline CDR1 and CDR2: MGHDK and SYGVNS. The V end was cut by 2 bases, the J end by 9 bases, with 8 bases between. The CDR3 DNA follows: TGTGCCAGCAGTGAAAGCGGGGGTTCACCCCTCCACTTT. The encoded protein is CASSESGGSPLHF.

This clonotype was observed a handful of times. CDR3 nucleotides: TGTGCCAGCAGCTTAGAGGCAGGAGTCTACGAGCAGTACTTC. Translated, it gives CASSLEAGVYEQYF. This chain joins TRBV7-8 and TRBJ2-7; D is unclear. V lost 1 base, J lost 3 bases, and 10 bases lay in between. This CDR3 region has 14 residues. CDR1 and CDR2 from the germline V gene are SGHVS and FQNEAQ. Full variable domain (remainder filled in from reference TRBV7-8 and TRBJ2-7): GAGVSQSPRYKVAKRGQDVALRCDPISGHVSLFWYQQALGQGPEFLTYFQNEAQLDKSGLPSDRFFAERPEGSVSTLKIQRTQQEDSAVYLCASSLEAGVYEQYFGPGTRLTVT.

The chain carries TRBV5-1 and TRBJ1-1, with unresolved D. With 2 bases removed from V and 4 bases from J, the gap between germline ends came to 9 bases. The germline V gene encodes CDR1 SGHRS and CDR2 YFSETQ. The CDR3 loop spans 13 amino acids. CDR3 amino acids: CASSLSVLTEAFF. The CDR3 DNA follows: TGCGCCAGCAGCTTATCGGTTCTCACTGAAGCTTTCTTT.

This clonotype was seen a few times. The chain employs TRBV9 and TRBJ1-2; D is uncertain. V lost 3 bases and J 0 bases, leaving 18 bases between the germline ends. The CDR3 loop spans 17 amino acids. Germline V gene data show CDR1 as SGDLS and CDR2 as YYNGEE. As DNA, the CDR3 is TGTGCCAGCAGCGCGAGGACTGAAAGTGGGTCTAACTATGGCTACACCTTC. Its translation is CASSARTESGSNYGYTF.

V and J are TRBV29-1 and TRBJ2-7, with D maybe TRBD1 (6 bases). In germline, CDR1 is SQVTM, CDR2 ANQGSEA. The length of the CDR3 is 13 residues. V was trimmed by 2 bases and J by 7 bases, leaving 15 bases between them. The CDR3 loop is CSVETGRGWEQYF. Written as DNA, the CDR3 is TGCAGCGTTGAAACCGGCAGGGGCTGGGAGCAGTACTTC.